One sample yielded the 10 T cell receptor beta chains listed below, sequenced in a study of cytomegalovirus exposure and HLA in healthy donors (dated by TCRdb to about 2017). Library method: the immunoSEQ multiplex PCR assay. For the multiplex PCR, a mixture combining 60 forward primers for TCR Vbeta segments and 13 reverse primers for TCR Jbeta segments was used. The immuneACCESS repertoire file appears here via TCRdb, limited to in-frame rearrangements. These files lack a portion of the clones; in checked studies, under half of the deficit traces to unresolved V genes, and the cause of the others is not known. This sample lists approximately 150,000 clones; 60% to 80% were detected once. The ten biggest clones cover 6.3% of the sample. Sequencing was done on a sample of PBMCs. These TCRs come from a man aged 35 to 55 in good health and CMV-seropositive.

This clone occurred once. The rearrangement uses TRBV7-9 and TRBJ1-1; 10 positions agree with TRBD1. CDR1 is SEHNR and CDR2 is FQNEAQ in the germline V gene (reference sequence). The CDR3 consists of 17 residues. Trimming took 5 bases from V and 2 from J; bases not matched to a gene: 11. CDR3 nucleotides: TGTGCCAGCAGCCCCCGAGGGGGACAGGGGACCAACACTGAAGCTTTCTTT. Protein: CASSPRGGQGTNTEAFF. Full variable domain (remainder filled in from reference TRBV7-9 and TRBJ1-1): DTGVSQNPRHKITKRGQNVTFRCDPISEHNRLYWYRQTLGQGPEFLTYFQNEAQLEKSRLLSDRFSAERPKGSFSTLEIQRTEQGDSAMYLCASSPRGGQGTNTEAFFGQGTRLTVV.

This clone came up once. The V call is TRBV6-1, the J call TRBJ1-1; TRBD1 aligns across 7 bases. CDR1 and CDR2 (germline): MNHNS, SASEGT. The CDR3 loop spans 15 amino acids. Trimming at V came to 8 bases and at J to 1 base, leaving 10 bases not matched to a gene. The CDR3 region has the DNA TGTGCCAGCCACCGGATAAGGACAGGGAACACTGAAGCTTTCTTT. This sequence encodes CASHRIRTGNTEAFF.

The chain employs TRBV9 and TRBJ2-2, with D maybe TRBD1 (5 bases). The germline V gene has CDR1 SGDLS and CDR2 YYNGEE. The CDR3 has 15 amino acids. Trimming stripped 2 bases from V and 5 bases from J, with 13 bases between. The CDR3 DNA follows: TGTGCCAGCAGCGTGTGGGGCCCTGCGACCGGGGAGCTGTTTTTT. Protein sequence: CASSVWGPATGELFF.

V and J are TRBV2 and TRBJ1-2; D is unresolved. The germline CDR1 and CDR2 sequences are SNHLY and FYNNEI. V was cut by 7 bases and J by 14 bases, with 23 bases left in between. The CDR3 has 13 residues. CDR3 residues: CASTLPLLNRVTF. The CDR3 bases are TGTGCCAGCACCCTACCCCTATTAAACCGCGTTACCTTC.

This sequence joins TRBV29-1 and TRBJ2-3; possible D gene TRBD2, 6 bases. This CDR3 region has 16 residues. From germline, CDR1 is SQVTM and CDR2 ANQGSEA. The V end lost 1 base, the J end lost 1 base, and 15 bases lay between the germline ends. CDR3 sequence (DNA): TGCAGCGTTGAAGTTTGGGCCGGGAGAGGCACAGATACGCAGTATTTT. As protein: CSVEVWAGRGTDTQYF.

The chain employs TRBV7-6 and TRBJ2-5; 16 nucleotides align to TRBD2. V gave up 7 bases and J gave up 3 bases; unmatched junction bases: 2. Germline lookup yields CDR1 SGHVS and CDR2 FNYEAQ. The CDR3 runs 15 residues. CDR3 coding DNA: TGTGCCAGCACCGGGACTAGCGGGAGGGAAGAGACCCAGTACTTC. Translated: CASTGTSGREETQYF.

This chain joins TRBV6-6 and TRBJ2-2; D may be TRBD2 (5 bases). With 7 bases removed from V and 1 base from J, the gap between germline ends came to 7 bases. Germline V gene lookup returns CDR1 MNHNY and CDR2 SVGAGI (reference sequence). CDR3 length: 13 residues. CDR3 sequence: CASTGRNTGELFF. CDR3 sequence (DNA): TGTGCCAGCACGGGGAGGAACACCGGGGAGCTGTTTTTT.

This clone was counted a few times. The chain carries TRBV5-1 and TRBJ1-2; the D is unclear. Germline CDR1 reads SGHRS; CDR2 reads YFSETQ. The CDR3 spans 15 residues. Trimming pared 0 bases from V and 2 bases from J, leaving 11 bases between. CDR3 residues: CASSLGASRNYGYTF. The CDR3 bases are TGCGCCAGCAGCTTGGGGGCCAGCAGGAACTATGGCTACACCTTC. The complete variable domain, with remaining parts taken from reference TRBV5-1 and TRBJ1-2, reads KAGVTQTPRYLIKTRGQQVTLSCSPISGHRSVSWYQQTPGQGLQFLFEYFSETQRNKGNFPGRFSGRQFSNSRSEMNVSTLELGDSALYLCASSLGASRNYGYTFGSGTRLTVV.

The rearrangement joins TRBV11-3 to TRBJ2-5; 15 bases are a match to TRBD2. The germline V gene encodes CDR1 SGHNT and CDR2 YENEEA. The junction had 2 bases not matched to a gene; V was cut back by 3 bases and J by 3 bases. This CDR3 region has 16 residues. The CDR3 DNA sequence: TGTGCCAGCAGCTTGTGGACTAGCGGGAGGGAAGAGACCCAGTACTTC. This sequence encodes CASSLWTSGREETQYF.

The chain has TRBV5-1 and TRBJ2-5, with 8 bases lining up with TRBD1. V trimming: 3 bases; J trimming: 5 bases; junction bases outside the gene matches: 12. From germline, CDR1 is SGHRS and CDR2 YFSETQ. This CDR3 is built from 16 residues. The CDR3 nucleotides read TGCGCCAGCAGCTCATACGGACAGGGCAAGGAGGAGACCCAGTACTTC. This encodes CASSSYGQGKEETQYF.